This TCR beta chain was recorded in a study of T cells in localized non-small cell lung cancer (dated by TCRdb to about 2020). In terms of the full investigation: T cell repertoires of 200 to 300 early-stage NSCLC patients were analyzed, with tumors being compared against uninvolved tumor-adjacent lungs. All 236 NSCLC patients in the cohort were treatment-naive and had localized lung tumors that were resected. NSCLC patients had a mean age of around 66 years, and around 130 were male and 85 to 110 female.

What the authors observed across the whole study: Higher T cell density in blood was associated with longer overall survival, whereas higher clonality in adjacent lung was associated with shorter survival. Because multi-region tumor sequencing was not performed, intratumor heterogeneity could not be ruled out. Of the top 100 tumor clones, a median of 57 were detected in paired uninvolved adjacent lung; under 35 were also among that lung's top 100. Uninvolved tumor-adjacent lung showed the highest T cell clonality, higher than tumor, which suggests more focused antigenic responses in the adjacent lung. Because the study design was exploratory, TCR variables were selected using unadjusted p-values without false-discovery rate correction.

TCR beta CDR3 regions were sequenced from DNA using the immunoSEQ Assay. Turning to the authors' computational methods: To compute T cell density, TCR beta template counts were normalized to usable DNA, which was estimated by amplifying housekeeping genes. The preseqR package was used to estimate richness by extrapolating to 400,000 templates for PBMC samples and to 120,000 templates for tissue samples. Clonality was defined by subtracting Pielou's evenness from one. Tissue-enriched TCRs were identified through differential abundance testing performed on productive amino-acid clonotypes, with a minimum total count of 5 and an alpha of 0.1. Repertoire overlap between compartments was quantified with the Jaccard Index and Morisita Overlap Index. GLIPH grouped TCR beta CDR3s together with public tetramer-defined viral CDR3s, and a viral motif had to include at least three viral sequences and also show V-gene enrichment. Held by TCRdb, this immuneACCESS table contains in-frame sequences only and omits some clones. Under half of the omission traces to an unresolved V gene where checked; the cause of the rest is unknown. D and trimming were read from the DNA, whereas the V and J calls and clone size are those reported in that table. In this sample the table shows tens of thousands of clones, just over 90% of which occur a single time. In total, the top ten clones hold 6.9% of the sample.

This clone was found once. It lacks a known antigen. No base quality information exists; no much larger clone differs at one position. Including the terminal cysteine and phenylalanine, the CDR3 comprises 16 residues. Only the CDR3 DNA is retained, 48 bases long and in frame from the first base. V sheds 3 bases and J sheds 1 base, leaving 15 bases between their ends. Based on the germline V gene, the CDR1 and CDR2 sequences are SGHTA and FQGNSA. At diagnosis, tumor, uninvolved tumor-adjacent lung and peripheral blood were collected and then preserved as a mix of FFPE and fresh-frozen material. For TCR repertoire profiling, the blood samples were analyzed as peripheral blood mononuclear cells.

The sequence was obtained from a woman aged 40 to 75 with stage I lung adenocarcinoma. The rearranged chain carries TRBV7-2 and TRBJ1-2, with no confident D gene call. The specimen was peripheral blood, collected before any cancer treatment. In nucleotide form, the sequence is TGTGCCAGCAGCTTGCCTGGGCGCCAGGTTAACTATGGCTACACCTTC. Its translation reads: CASSLPGRQVNYGYTF.